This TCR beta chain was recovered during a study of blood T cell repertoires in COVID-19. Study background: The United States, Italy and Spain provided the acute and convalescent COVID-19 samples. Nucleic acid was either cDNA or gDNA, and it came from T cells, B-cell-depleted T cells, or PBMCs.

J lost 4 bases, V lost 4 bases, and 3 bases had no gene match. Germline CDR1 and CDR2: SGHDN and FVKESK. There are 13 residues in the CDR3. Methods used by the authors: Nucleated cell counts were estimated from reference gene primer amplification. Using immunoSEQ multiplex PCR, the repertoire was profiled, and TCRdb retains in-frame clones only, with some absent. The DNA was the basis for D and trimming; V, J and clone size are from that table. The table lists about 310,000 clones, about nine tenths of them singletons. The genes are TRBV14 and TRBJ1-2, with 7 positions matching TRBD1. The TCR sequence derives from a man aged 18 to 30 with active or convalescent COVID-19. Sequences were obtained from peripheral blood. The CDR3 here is CASSRGTVYGYTF. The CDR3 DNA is TGTGCCAGCAGCCGTGGGACAGTCTATGGCTACACCTTC.